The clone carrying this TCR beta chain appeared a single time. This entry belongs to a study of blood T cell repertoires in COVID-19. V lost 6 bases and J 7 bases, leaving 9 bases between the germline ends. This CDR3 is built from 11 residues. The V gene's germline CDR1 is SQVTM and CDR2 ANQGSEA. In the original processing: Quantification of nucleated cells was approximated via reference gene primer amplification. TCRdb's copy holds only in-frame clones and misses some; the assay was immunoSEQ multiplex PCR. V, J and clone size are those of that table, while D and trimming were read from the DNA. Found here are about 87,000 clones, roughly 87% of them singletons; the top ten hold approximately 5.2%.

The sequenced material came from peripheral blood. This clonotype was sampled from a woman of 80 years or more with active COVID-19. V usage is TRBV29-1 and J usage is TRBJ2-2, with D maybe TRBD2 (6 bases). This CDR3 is CSVEGIGELFF. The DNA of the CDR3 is TGCAGCGTGGAGGGGATCGGGGAGCTGTTTTTT.